This T cell receptor beta chain was identified in a study of tumor-infiltrating lymphocytes in primary liver carcinoma. For blood RNA, unsorted whole blood served as the source, and germline DNA was extracted too. TCR beta cDNA was made from roughly 450 ng total RNA with a constant-region primer. Libraries of TCR beta came from three nested multiplex PCR rounds with slightly modified ARM-PCR. In TCRdb, the multiplex PCR reads were re-called with MiXCR into one record per CDR3 protein. Among about 310,000 distinct CDR3 sequences listed, almost 60% were seen once. In the case of this clonotype: At one boundary the junction diverges from the germline segment, which might be a read error.

The source is a young woman with primary liver carcinoma and hepatitis B virus infection. Specimen: peripheral blood.

CDR3 DNA: TGTGCTAGCAGCTTAGAGAGACAGAGACTTGGAAACACCATATATTTT. It codes for CASSLERQRLGNTIYF. The chain recombines TRBV11-2 with TRBJ1-3; D might be TRBD1 (5 bases). CDR3 length: 16 residues. Looked up from germline, CDR1 is SGHAT and CDR2 is FQNNGV.